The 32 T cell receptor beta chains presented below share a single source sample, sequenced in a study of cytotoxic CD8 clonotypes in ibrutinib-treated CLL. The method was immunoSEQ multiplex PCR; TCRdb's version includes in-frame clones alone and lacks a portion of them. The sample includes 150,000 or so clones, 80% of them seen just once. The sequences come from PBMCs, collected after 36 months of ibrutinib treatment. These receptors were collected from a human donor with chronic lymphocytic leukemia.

The CDR3 sequence: CASSLEPAVAGANVLTF. The CDR3 DNA follows: TGCGCCAGCAGCTTGGAGCCCGCCGTAGCGGGGGCCAACGTCCTGACTTTC. This chain links TRBV5-1 with TRBJ2-6; TRBD2 is a possible D gene (5 bases). Germline V gene sequence: CDR1 SGHRS, CDR2 YFSETQ. The ends were cut back, 0 bases at V and 4 bases at J, with 14 bases in the middle. CDR3 length: 17 amino acids.

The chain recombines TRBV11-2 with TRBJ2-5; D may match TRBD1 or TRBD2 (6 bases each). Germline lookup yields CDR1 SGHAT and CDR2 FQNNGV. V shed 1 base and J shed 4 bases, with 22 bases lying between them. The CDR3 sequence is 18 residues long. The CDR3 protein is CASSLGRGLGRLGETQYF. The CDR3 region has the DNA TGTGCCAGCAGCTTAGGGAGGGGGTTAGGGAGGTTAGGAGAGACCCAGTACTTC.

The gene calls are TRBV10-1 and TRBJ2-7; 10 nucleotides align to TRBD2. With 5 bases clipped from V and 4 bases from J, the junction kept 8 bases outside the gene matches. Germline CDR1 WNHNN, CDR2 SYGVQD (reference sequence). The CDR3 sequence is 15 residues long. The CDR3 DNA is TGCGCCAGCAGTTCTAGCGGGGGAAGTTTGTACGAGCAGTACTTC. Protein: CASSSSGGSLYEQYF.

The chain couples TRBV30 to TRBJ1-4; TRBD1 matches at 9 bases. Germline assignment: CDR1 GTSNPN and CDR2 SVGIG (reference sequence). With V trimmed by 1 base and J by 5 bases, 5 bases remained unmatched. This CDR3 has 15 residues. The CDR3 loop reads CAWSAGQGGNEKLFF. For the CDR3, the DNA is TGTGCCTGGAGTGCGGGACAGGGTGGCAATGAAAAACTGTTTTTT. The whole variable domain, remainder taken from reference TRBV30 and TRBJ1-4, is SQTIHQWPATLVQPVGSPLSLECTVEGTSNPNLYWYRQAAGRGLQLLFYSVGIGQISSEVPQNLSASRPQDRQFILSSKKLLLSDSGFYLCAWSAGQGGNEKLFFGSGTQLSVL.

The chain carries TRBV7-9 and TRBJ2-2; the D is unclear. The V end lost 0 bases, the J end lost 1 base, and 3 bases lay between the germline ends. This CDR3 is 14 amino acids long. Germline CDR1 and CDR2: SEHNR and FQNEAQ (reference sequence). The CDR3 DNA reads TGTGCCAGCAGCTTAGCAGAGAACACCGGGGAGCTGTTTTTT. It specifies CASSLAENTGELFF. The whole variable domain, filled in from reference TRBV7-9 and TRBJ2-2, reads DTGVSQNPRHKITKRGQNVTFRCDPISEHNRLYWYRQTLGQGPEFLTYFQNEAQLEKSRLLSDRFSAERPKGSFSTLEIQRTEQGDSAMYLCASSLAENTGELFFGEGSRLTVL.

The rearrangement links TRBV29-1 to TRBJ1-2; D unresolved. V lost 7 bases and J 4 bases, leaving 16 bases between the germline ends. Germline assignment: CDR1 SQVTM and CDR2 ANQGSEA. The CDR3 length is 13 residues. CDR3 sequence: CSGGVGWGYGYTF. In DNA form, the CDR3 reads TGCAGCGGGGGAGTGGGATGGGGCTATGGCTACACCTTC.

The CDR3 here is CASFNLRVGYTF. DNA of the CDR3: TGTGCCAGCTTCAATCTGAGGGTTGGCTACACCTTC. V gene TRBV7-9 combines with J gene TRBJ1-2; D is ambiguous. With 8 bases removed from V and 7 bases from J, the gap between germline ends came to 14 bases. This CDR3 has 12 residues. From germline, CDR1 is SEHNR and CDR2 FQNEAQ (reference sequence).

The CDR3 bases are TGTGCCAGCAGCTTAGAGGCAGGGAACGGCGGGGAGCTGTTTTTT. This translates into CASSLEAGNGGELFF. The rearrangement uses TRBV7-9 and TRBJ2-2; tentatively, D is TRBD1 (5 bases). V dropped 1 base and J dropped 7 bases, with 13 bases sitting between them. This CDR3 has 15 residues. In germline, CDR1 is SEHNR, CDR2 FQNEAQ (reference sequence).

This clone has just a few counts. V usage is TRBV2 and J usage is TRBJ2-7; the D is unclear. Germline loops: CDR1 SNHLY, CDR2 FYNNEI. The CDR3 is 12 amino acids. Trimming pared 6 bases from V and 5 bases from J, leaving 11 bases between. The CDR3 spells CASSATIDEQYF. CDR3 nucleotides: TGTGCCAGCAGCGCCACCATTGACGAGCAGTACTTC.

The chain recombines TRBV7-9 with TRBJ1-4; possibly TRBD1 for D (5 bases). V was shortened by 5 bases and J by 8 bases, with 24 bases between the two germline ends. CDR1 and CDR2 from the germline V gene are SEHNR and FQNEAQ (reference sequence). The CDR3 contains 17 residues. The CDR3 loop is CASSPDPLGPRGEKLFF. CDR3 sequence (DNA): TGTGCCAGCAGCCCCGATCCCCTCGGGCCTCGGGGCGAAAAACTGTTTTTT.

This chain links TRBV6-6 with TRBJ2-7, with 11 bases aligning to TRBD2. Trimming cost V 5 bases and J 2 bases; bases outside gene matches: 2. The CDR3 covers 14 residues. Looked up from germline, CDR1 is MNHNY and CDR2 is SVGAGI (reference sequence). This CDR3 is CASSKLAGAYEQYF. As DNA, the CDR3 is TGTGCCAGCAGTAAACTAGCGGGGGCCTACGAGCAGTACTTC.

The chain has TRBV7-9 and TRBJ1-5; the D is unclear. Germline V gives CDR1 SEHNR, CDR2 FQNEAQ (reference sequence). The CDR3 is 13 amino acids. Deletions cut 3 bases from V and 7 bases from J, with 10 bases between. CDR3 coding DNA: TGTGCCAGCAGCTTCCTCGGGGAACAGCCCCAGCATTTT. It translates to CASSFLGEQPQHF. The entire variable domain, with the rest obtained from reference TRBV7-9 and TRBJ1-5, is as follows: DTGVSQNPRHKITKRGQNVTFRCDPISEHNRLYWYRQTLGQGPEFLTYFQNEAQLEKSRLLSDRFSAERPKGSFSTLEIQRTEQGDSAMYLCASSFLGEQPQHFGDGTRLSIL.

Here the CDR3 DNA reads TGTGCCAGCGGCTGGGGACCCCCGGAGGGCTACACCTTC. Its protein is CASGWGPPEGYTF. V is TRBV28 and J is TRBJ1-2, with a weak D call TRBD1 (5 bases). V was trimmed by 8 bases and J by 8 bases, leaving 18 bases between them. Germline V CDR1 and CDR2: MDHEN, SYDVKM. CDR3 length: 13 amino acids.

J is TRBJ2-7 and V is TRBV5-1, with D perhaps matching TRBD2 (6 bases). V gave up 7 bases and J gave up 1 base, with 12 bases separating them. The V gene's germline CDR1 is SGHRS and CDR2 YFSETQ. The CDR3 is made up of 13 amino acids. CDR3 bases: TGCGCCAGCGGGGGGAGTCGGTCCTACGAGCAGTACTTC. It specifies CASGGSRSYEQYF.

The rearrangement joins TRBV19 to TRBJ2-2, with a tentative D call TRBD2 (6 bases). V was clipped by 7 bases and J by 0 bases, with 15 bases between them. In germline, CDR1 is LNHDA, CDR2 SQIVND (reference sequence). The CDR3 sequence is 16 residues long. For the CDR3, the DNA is TGTGCCAGTAAGGCTTTAAGCGGGTCGAACACCGGGGAGCTGTTTTTT. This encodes CASKALSGSNTGELFF. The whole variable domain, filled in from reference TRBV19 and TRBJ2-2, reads DGGITQSPKYLFRKEGQNVTLSCEQNLNHDAMYWYRQDPGQGLRLIYYSQIVNDFQKGDIAEGYSVSREKKESFPLTVTSAQKNPTAFYLCASKALSGSNTGELFFGEGSRLTVL.

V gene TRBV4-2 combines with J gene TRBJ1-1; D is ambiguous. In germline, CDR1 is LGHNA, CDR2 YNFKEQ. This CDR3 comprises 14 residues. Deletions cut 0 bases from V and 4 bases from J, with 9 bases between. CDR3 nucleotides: TGTGCCAGCAGCCAAGAGTCCCGAAGCACTGAAGCTTTCTTT. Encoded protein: CASSQESRSTEAFF.

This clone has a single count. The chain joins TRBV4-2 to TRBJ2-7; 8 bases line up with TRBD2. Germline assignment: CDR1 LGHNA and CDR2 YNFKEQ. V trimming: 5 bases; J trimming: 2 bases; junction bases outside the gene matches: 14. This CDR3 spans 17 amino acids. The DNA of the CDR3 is TGTGCCAGCAGCTTCCGTTCGGGTAGCGGGACCCCCTACGAGCAGTACTTC. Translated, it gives CASSFRSGSGTPYEQYF.

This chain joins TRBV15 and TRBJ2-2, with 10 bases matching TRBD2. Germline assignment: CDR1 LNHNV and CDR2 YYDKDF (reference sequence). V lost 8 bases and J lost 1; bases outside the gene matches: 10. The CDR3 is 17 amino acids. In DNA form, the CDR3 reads TGTGCCACCCCAAGGGCTAGCGGGGGCCGGAACACCGGGGAGCTGTTTTTT. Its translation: CATPRASGGRNTGELFF.

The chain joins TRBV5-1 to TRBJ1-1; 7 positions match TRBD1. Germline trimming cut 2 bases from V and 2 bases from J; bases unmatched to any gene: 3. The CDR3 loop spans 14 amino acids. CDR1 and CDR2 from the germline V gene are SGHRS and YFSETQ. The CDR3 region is CASSLQGRNTEAFF. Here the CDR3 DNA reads TGCGCCAGCAGCTTACAGGGGCGAAACACTGAAGCTTTCTTT.

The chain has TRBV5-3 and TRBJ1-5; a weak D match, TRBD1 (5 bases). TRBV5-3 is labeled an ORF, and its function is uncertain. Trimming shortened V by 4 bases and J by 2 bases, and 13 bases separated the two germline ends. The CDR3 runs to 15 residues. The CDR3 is CARSTSGDGNQPQHF. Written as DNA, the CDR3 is TGTGCCAGAAGCACCAGCGGGGACGGCAATCAGCCCCAGCATTTT.

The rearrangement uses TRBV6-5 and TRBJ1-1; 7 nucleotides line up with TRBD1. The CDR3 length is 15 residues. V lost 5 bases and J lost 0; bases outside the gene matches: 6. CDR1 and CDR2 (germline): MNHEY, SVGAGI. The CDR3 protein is CASSPGQVMNTEAFF. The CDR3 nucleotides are TGTGCCAGCAGTCCCGGACAGGTCATGAACACTGAAGCTTTCTTT.

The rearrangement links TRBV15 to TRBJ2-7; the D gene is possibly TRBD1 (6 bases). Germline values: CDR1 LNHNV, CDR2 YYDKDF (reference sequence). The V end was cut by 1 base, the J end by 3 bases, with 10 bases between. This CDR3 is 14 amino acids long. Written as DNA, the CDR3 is TGTGCCACCAGCAGAGGACAGGACTTCTACGAGCAGTACTTC. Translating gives CATSRGQDFYEQYF.

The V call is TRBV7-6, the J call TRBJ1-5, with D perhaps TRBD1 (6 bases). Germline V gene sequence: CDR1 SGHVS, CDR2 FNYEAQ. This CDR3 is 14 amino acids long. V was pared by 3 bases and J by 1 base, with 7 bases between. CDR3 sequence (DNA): TGTGCCAGCAGCTTCGGACAGAGCAATCAGCCCCAGCATTTT. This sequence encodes CASSFGQSNQPQHF.

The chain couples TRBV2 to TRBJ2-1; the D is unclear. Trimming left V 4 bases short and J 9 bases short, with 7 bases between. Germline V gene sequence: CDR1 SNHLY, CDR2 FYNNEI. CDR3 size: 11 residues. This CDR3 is CASSVSIEQFF. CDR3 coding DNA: TGTGCCAGCAGTGTCTCCATTGAGCAGTTCTTC.

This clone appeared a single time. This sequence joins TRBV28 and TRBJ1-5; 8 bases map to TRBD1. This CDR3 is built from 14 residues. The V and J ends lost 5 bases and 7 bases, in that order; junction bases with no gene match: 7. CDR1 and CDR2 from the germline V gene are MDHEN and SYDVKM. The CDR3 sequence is CASSDRTGRQPQHF. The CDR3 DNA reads TGTGCCAGCAGTGACAGGACAGGGCGCCAGCCCCAGCATTTT.

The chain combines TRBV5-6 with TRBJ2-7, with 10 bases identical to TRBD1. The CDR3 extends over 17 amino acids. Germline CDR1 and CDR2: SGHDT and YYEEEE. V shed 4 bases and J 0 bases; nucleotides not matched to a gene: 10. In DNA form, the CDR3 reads TGTGCCAGCAGCAACTCCGGGACAGGGGTTCTCTCCTACGAGCAGTACTTC. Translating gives CASSNSGTGVLSYEQYF.

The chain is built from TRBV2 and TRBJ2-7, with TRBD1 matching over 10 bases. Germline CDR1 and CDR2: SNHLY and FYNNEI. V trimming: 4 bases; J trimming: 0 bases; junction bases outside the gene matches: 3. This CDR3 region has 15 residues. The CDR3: CASSVTGGYSYEQYF. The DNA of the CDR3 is TGTGCCAGCAGTGTGACAGGGGGCTACTCCTACGAGCAGTACTTC.

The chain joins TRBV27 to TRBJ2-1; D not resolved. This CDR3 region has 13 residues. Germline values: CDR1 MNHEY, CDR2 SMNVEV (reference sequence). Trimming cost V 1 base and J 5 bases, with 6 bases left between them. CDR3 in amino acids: CASSLWNHNEQFF. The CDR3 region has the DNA TGTGCCAGCAGTTTATGGAACCACAATGAGCAGTTCTTC.

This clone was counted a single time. The CDR3 nucleotides read TGTGCCAGCAGTCTCCCCGGGGAGCTGTTTTTT. Translated: CASSLPGELFF. This chain joins TRBV2 and TRBJ2-2; D is unclear. The CDR3 is made up of 11 amino acids. Deletions cut 5 bases from V and 6 bases from J, with 4 bases between. Germline V lookup: CDR1 SNHLY, CDR2 FYNNEI.

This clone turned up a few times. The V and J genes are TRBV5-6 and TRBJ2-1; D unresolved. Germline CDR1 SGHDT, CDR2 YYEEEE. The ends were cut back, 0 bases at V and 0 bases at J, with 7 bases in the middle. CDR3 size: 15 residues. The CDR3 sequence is CASSLGSGSYNEQFF. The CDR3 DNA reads TGTGCCAGCAGCTTGGGATCGGGCTCCTACAATGAGCAGTTCTTC.

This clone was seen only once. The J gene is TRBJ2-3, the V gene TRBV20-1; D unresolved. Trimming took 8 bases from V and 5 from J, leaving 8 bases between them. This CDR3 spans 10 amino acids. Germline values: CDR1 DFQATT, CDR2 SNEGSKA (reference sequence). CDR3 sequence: CSSPLDTQYF. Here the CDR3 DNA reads TGCAGTTCCCCTCTAGATACGCAGTATTTT.

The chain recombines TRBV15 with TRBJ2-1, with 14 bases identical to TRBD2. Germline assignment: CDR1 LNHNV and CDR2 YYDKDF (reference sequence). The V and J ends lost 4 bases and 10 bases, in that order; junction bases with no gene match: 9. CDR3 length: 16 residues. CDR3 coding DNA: TGTGCCACCAGCACATTGGGACTAGCGGGAGTCCGGGAGCAGTTCTTC. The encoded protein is CATSTLGLAGVREQFF.